Sequencing of this T cell receptor (beta chain) was carried out in a study of T cells in Graves' hyperthyroidism and ophthalmopathy. Overall study context: Blood from the periphery was taken at initial diagnosis, before any treatment.

Enrolled ophthalmopathy patients presented with a Clinical Activity Score of at least 3, a NOSPECS grade of at least 4, and disease duration under 3 months. RNA transcripts gave rise to amplified TCR beta CDR3 regions. The HTBI primer set drove a first-round RT-PCR of the TCR CDR3. TCRdb analysed the multiplex PCR reads with MiXCR anew, one entry per CDR3 protein. Of some 490,000 distinct CDR3 sequences listed, roughly 22% are singletons. Looked up from germline, CDR1 is LGHDT and CDR2 is YNNKEL (reference sequence). V gave up 4 bases and J gave up 5 bases, with 9 bases separating them. The CDR3 runs to 13 residues. This clonotype was seen repeatedly, ten times or more.

V is TRBV3-1 and J is TRBJ2-1, with D hard to call. The specimen was blood. This clonotype originated in a woman in her seventies with Graves' ophthalmopathy. DNA of the CDR3: TGTGCCAGCAGCCCCAACGAAAACAATGAGCAGTTCTTC. It yields the protein CASSPNENNEQFF.